The rows below give T cell receptor beta chains drawn from one sample of a study of memory CD4+ T cells and cytomegalovirus serostatus. TCRdb keeps only in-frame clones here, not all; method: immunoSEQ multiplex PCR. The data contain about 82,000 clones, around 80% of them singletons. Source material: memory CD4+ T cells from blood. These receptors came from an adult in good health and CMV-seronegative. CDR3s include the opening cysteine and the closing phenylalanine or tryptophan. The D gene is left open where the match is weak. Some rows have no size entry. The others give once, few or many, or a class for an expanded clone.

CASSAEGVGYTF | TGTGCCAGCAGTGCGGAAGGGGTTGGCTACACCTTC | TRBJ1-2 | NA | NA | TRBV2
CASSYSGKQFF | TGTGCCAGCAGTTACTCTGGAAAGCAGTTCTTC | TRBJ2-1 | NA | NA | TRBV6-5
CASSLDRRTNYGYTF | TGTGCCAGCAGCTTAGATCGCAGAACTAACTATGGCTACACCTTC | TRBJ1-2 | NA | NA | TRBV11-2
CASSDTGGQGYTF | TGTGCCAGCAGCGATACAGGGGGCCAAGGCTACACCTTC | TRBJ1-2 | TRBD1 | few | TRBV9
CASSLAWIGAANEKLFF | TGTGCCAGCAGCTTAGCCTGGATAGGGGCTGCCAATGAAAAACTGTTTTTT | TRBJ1-4 | NA | NA | TRBV7-9
CASSPTATNEKLFF | TGTGCCAGCAGCCCGACAGCAACTAATGAAAAACTGTTTTTT | TRBJ1-4 | NA | NA | TRBV7-9
CASTPGTNYGYTF | TGTGCCAGCACTCCCGGTACTAACTATGGCTACACCTTC | TRBJ1-2 | NA | NA | TRBV2
CASNFDSTGEQFF | TGTGCCAGCAATTTTGACAGCACCGGTGAGCAGTTCTTC | TRBJ2-1 | NA | NA | TRBV2
CASSYAGGAYNEQFF | TGTGCCAGCAGCTACGCCGGGGGGGCCTACAATGAGCAGTTCTTC | TRBJ2-1 | TRBD2 | NA | TRBV7-2
CSVASGNTIYF | TGCAGCGTTGCCTCTGGAAACACCATATATTTT | TRBJ1-3 | NA | NA | TRBV29-1
CASSPLGRAQGQPQHF | TGTGCCAGCAGCCCACTGGGGAGGGCCCAGGGTCAGCCCCAGCATTTT | TRBJ1-5 | NA | NA | TRBV7-6
CASSLDVMTGDGYTF | TGCGCCAGCAGCTTGGACGTAATGACAGGGGATGGCTACACCTTC | TRBJ1-2 | TRBD1 | NA | TRBV5-1
CASSPDRDYGYTF | TGTGCCAGCTCACCGGACAGAGACTATGGCTACACCTTC | TRBJ1-2 | NA | NA | TRBV18
CASSPGLVTDTQYF | TGCGCCAGCAGCCCCGGACTAGTTACCGATACGCAGTATTTT | TRBJ2-3 | TRBD2 | NA | TRBV5-1
CSVDAASGGGGTQYF | TGCAGCGTTGATGCGGCTAGCGGGGGGGGCGGGACGCAGTATTTT | TRBJ2-3 | TRBD2 | NA | TRBV29-1
CAWSVGDGDSPLHF | TGTGCCTGGAGTGTAGGCGACGGGGATTCACCCCTCCACTTT | TRBJ1-6 | NA | NA | TRBV30